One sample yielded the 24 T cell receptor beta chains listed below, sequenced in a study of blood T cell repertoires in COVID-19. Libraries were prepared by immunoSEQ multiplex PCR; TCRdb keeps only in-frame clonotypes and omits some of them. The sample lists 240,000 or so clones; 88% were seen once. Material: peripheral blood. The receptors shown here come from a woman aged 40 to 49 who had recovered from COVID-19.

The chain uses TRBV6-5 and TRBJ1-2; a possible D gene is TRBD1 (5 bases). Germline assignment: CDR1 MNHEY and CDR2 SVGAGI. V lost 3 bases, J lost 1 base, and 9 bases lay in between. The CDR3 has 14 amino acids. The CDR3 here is CASSYGQSNYGYTF. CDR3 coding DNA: TGTGCCAGCAGTTATGGACAAAGTAACTATGGCTACACCTTC.

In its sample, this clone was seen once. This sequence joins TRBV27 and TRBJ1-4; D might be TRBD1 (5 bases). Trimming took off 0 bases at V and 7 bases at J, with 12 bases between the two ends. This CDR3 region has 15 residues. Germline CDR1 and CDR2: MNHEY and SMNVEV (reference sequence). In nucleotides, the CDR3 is TGTGCCAGCAGTTTATCGGGGGGGTACGGTGAAAAACTGTTTTTT. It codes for CASSLSGGYGEKLFF.

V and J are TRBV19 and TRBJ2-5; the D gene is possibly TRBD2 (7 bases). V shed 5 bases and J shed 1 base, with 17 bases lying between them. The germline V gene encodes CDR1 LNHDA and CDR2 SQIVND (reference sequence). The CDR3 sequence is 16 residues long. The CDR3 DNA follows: TGTGCCAGTAGTCCCCGAGGAGGGGGGGTCCAAGAGACCCAGTACTTC. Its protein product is CASSPRGGGVQETQYF.

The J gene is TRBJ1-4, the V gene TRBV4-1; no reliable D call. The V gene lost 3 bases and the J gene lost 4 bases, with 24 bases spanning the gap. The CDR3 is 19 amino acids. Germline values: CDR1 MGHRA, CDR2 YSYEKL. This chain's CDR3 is CASSHLRQARGESNEKLFF. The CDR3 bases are TGCGCCAGCAGCCACCTCAGACAAGCCCGCGGGGAAAGTAATGAAAAACTGTTTTTT.

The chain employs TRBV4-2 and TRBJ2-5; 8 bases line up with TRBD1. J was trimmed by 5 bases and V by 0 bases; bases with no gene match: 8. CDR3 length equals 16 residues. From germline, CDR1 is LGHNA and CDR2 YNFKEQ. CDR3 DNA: TGTGCCAGCAGCCAAGACAGCCAGGGGGCGTGGGAGACCCAGTACTTC. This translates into CASSQDSQGAWETQYF.

The CDR3 is CASSWGRNNEKLFF. The CDR3 coding sequence is TGCGCCAGCAGCTGGGGCAGGAATAATGAAAAACTGTTTTTT. The V call is TRBV5-1, the J call TRBJ1-4; D might be TRBD1 (5 bases). Germline V gene lookup returns CDR1 SGHRS and CDR2 YFSETQ. This CDR3 is built from 14 residues. V lost 3 bases, J lost 4 bases, and 10 bases lay in between. Supplemented by reference TRBV5-1 and TRBJ1-4, the full variable domain reads KAGVTQTPRYLIKTRGQQVTLSCSPISGHRSVSWYQQTPGQGLQFLFEYFSETQRNKGNFPGRFSGRQFSNSRSEMNVSTLELGDSALYLCASSWGRNNEKLFFGSGTQLSVL.

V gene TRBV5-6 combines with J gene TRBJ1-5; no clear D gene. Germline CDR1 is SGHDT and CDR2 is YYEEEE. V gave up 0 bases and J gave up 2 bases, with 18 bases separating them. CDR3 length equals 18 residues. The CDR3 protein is CASSLGACGGRGNQPQHF. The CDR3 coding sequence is TGTGCCAGCAGCTTGGGGGCCTGTGGAGGGAGAGGCAATCAGCCCCAGCATTTT.

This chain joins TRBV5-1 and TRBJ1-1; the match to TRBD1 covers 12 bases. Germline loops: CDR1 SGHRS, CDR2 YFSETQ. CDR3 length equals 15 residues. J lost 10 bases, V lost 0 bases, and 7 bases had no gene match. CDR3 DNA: TGCGCCAGCAGCTTGGAGGGACAGGGGGCGCGGGGAGCTTTCTTT. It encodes CASSLEGQGARGAFF.

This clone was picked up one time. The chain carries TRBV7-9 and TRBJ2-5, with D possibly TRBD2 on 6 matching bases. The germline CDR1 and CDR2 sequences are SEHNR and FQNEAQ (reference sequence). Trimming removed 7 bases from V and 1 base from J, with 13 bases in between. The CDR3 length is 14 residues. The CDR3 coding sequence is TGTGCCAGCACCGCGACTAGGGCCCAAGAGACCCAGTACTTC. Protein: CASTATRAQETQYF. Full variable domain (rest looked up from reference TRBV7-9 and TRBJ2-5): DTGVSQNPRHKITKRGQNVTFRCDPISEHNRLYWYRQTLGQGPEFLTYFQNEAQLEKSRLLSDRFSAERPKGSFSTLEIQRTEQGDSAMYLCASTATRAQETQYFGPGTRLLVL.

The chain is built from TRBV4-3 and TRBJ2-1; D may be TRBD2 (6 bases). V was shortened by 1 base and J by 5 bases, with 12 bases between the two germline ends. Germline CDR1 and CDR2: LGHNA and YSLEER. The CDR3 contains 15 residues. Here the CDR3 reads CASSQVGSGHNEQFF. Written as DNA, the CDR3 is TGCGCCAGCAGCCAAGTCGGTAGCGGACACAATGAGCAGTTCTTC.

In nucleotides, the CDR3 is TGTGCCAGCCGACGACAGGCTAACTATGGCTACACCTTC. This encodes CASRRQANYGYTF. V usage is TRBV6-5 and J usage is TRBJ1-2; the D gene is possibly TRBD1 (6 bases). Germline CDR1 reads MNHEY; CDR2 reads SVGAGI. V gave up 8 bases and J gave up 0 bases, with 10 bases separating them. This CDR3 spans 13 amino acids.

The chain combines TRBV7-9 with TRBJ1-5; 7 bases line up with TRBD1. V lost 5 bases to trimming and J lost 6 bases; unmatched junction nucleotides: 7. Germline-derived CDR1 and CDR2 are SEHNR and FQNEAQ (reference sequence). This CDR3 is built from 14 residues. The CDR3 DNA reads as TGTGCCAGCAGCGCCCGGGACAGCCGTCAGCCCCAGCATTTT. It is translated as CASSARDSRQPQHF.

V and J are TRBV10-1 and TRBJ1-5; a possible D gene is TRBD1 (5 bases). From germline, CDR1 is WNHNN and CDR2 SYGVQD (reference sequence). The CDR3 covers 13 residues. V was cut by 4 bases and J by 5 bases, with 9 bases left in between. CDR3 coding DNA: TGCGCCAGCAGTGTCGGCAGGGATCAGCCCCAGCATTTT. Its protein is CASSVGRDQPQHF.

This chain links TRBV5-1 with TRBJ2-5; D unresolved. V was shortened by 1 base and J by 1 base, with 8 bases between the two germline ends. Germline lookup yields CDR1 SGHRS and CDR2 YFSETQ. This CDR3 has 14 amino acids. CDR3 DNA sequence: TGCGCCAGCAGCTTGCGTCGCAGCCAAGAGACCCAGTACTTC. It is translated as CASSLRRSQETQYF.

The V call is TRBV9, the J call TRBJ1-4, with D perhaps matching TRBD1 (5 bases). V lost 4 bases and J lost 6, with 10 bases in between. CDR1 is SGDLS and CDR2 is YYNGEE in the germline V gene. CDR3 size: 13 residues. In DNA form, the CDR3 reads TGTGCCAGCAGCCCAGGGCTGTATGAAAAACTGTTTTTT. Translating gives CASSPGLYEKLFF.

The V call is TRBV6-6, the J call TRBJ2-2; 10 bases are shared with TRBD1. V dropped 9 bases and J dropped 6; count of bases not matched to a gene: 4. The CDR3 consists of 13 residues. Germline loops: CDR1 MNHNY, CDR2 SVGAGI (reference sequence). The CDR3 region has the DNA TGTGCCAGTCGGACAGGGGGTGCCGGGGAGCTGTTTTTT. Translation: CASRTGGAGELFF.

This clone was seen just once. The CDR3 protein is CASSLGTSGSTTGELFF. DNA for the CDR3: TGTGCCAGCAGCTTAGGGACTAGCGGTTCAACTACCGGGGAGCTGTTTTTT. This sequence joins TRBV7-3 and TRBJ2-2; 11 nucleotides match TRBD2. V shed 2 bases and J 5 bases; nucleotides not matched to a gene: 7. Germline-derived CDR1 and CDR2 are SGHTA and FQGTGA. The CDR3 runs to 17 residues.

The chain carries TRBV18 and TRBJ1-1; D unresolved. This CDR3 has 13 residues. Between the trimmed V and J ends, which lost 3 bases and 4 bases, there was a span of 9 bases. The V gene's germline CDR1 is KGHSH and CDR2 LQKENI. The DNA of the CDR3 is TGTGCCAGCTCACCGCGGCAAACCACTGAAGCTTTCTTT. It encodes CASSPRQTTEAFF.

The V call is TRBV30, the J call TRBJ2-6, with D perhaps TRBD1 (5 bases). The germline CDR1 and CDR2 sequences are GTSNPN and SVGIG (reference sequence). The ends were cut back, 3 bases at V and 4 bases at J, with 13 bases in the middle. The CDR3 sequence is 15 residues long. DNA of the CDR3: TGTGCCTGGAGCCCCAGGGCGGCCGGGGCCAACGTCCTGACTTTC. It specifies CAWSPRAAGANVLTF.

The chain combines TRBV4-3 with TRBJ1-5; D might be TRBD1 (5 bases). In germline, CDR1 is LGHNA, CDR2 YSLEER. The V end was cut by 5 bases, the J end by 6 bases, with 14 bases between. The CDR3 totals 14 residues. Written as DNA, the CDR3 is TGCGCCAGCAGCGCGACAGATCTCGGTCAGCCCCAGCATTTT. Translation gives CASSATDLGQPQHF.

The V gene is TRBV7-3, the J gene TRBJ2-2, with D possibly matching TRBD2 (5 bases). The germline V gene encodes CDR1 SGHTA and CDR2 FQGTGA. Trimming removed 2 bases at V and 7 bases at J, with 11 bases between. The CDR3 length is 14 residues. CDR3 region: CASSLWLARGELFF. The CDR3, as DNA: TGTGCCAGCAGCTTATGGCTAGCTCGCGGGGAGCTGTTTTTT.

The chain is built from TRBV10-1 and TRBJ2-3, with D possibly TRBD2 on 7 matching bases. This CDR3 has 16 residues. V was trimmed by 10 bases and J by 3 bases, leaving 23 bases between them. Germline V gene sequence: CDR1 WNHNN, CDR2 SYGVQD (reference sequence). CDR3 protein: CATKGGGEPGTDTQYF. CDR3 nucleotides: TGCGCCACCAAAGGAGGGGGGGAGCCTGGTACAGATACGCAGTATTTT.

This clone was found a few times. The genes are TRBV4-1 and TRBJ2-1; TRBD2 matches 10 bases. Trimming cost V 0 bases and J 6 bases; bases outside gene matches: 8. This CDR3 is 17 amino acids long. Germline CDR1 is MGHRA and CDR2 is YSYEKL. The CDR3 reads CASSQEGWTSGSNEQFF. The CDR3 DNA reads TGCGCCAGCAGCCAAGAGGGTTGGACTAGCGGCTCCAATGAGCAGTTCTTC.

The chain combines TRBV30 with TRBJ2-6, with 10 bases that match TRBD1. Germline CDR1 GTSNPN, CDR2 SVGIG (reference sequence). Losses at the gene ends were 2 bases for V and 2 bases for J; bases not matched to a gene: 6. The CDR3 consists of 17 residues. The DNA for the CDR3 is TGTGCCTGGAGTCCGACCGGGACAGGGGCTGGGGCCAACGTCCTGACTTTC. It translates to CAWSPTGTGAGANVLTF.